These T cell receptor beta chains were read from a single sample in a study of blood T cell repertoires in COVID-19. TCRdb's table, derived via immunoSEQ multiplex PCR, lists solely in-frame clones and lacks some. The sample holds 200,000 to 300,000 clones, around nine tenths seen once. The sample taken for sequencing was peripheral blood. These receptors came from a man aged 18 to 29 with active or convalescent COVID-19. CDR3s include the opening cysteine and the closing phenylalanine or tryptophan. A D gene is named only where the DNA matches it firmly. The size field is filled for only some rows; it gives once, few, many or a size class.

TRBV24-1	.	TRBD1	TRBJ1-1	TGTGCCACCAGTGAATCCGGACAGGGGAGGGAGACTGAAGCTTTCTTT	CATSESGQGRETEAFF
TRBV29-1	once	TRBD1	TRBJ1-1	TGCAGCGTTGATTGGGGACAGGGAAGGTACACTGAAGCTTTCTTT	CSVDWGQGRYTEAFF
TRBV15	.	TRBD1	TRBJ2-5	TGTGCCACCAGCAGGGGGGACAGGGGGGAAGAGACCCAGTACTTC	CATSRGDRGEETQYF
TRBV19	.	.	TRBJ1-5	TGTGCCAGTAGTATAGATCAGGGGTATAGCAATCAGCCCCAGCATTTT	CASSIDQGYSNQPQHF
TRBV5-1	.	.	TRBJ2-1	TGCGCCAGCAGCATCGGGACTTCAAACAATGAGCAGTTCTTC	CASSIGTSNNEQFF
TRBV24-1	.	TRBD2	TRBJ2-1	TGTGCCACCAGCAGCGGGGGTGCTGAGCAGTTCTTC	CATSSGGAEQFF
TRBV18	.	TRBD1	TRBJ1-4	TGTGCCAGCTCCCCCGGGACAGGGGCTGAAGAAAAACTGTTTTTT	CASSPGTGAEEKLFF
TRBV11-2	once	.	TRBJ1-6	TGTGCCAGCAGCCCCTTAGGGTCTAGGGCGGGTTCACCCCTCCACTTT	CASSPLGSRAGSPLHF
TRBV5-5	.	.	TRBJ2-3	TGTGCCAGCAGCCCGACGGAGCGGGCTACAGATACGCAGTATTTT	CASSPTERATDTQYF
TRBV2	.	TRBD1	TRBJ1-2	TGTGCCAACGCCCAGGACAGGGGGGGGTATGGCTACACCTTC	CANAQDRGGYGYTF
TRBV9	.	TRBD2	TRBJ2-3	TGTGCCAGCAGCGCAGCCGGGACTAGGACAACCACAGATACGCAGTATTTT	CASSAAGTRTTTDTQYF
TRBV25-1	.	.	TRBJ1-1	TGTGCCAGCAGTGAACACAGGGAAACTGAAGCTTTCTTT	CASSEHRETEAFF
TRBV6-1	.	.	TRBJ2-3	TGTGCCAGCAGTGAAGTAGGAGGCCGCACAGATACGCAGTATTTT	CASSEVGGRTDTQYF
TRBV6-5	.	.	TRBJ1-2	TGTGCCAGCAGTCAGGGTTATGGCTACACCTTC	CASSQGYGYTF
TRBV7-9	.	TRBD2	TRBJ2-1	TGTGCCAGCAGCCTCCTAGCGGGAGTCGTGGATGAGCAGTTCTTC	CASSLLAGVVDEQFF
TRBV19	once	TRBD1	TRBJ1-4	TGTGCCAGTAGTATGAACAGGGGTAGTGAAAAACTGTTTTTT	CASSMNRGSEKLFF
TRBV21-1	.	.	TRBJ1-2	TGTGCCAGCAGCAAAGGAGGCGGTACTTATCCGGGACAGAACTTTAACTATGGCTACACCTTC	CASSKGGGTYPGQNFNYGYTF
TRBV20-1	.	TRBD2	TRBJ2-7	TGCAGTGCTAGTCATAGCGGGGGAGTCTACGAGCAGTACTTC	CSASHSGGVYEQYF
TRBV7-6	few	.	TRBJ2-5	TGTGCCAGCAGCCGAGAGGCAATACGGGAGACCCAGTACTTC	CASSREAIRETQYF
TRBV5-1	.	.	TRBJ1-1	TGCGCCAGCAGCTTGGTGGCGAACACTGAAGCTTTCTTT	CASSLVANTEAFF
TRBV10-3	.	.	TRBJ1-4	TGTGCCATTAGAACCCCACCTAATGAAAAACTGTTTTTT	CAIRTPPNEKLFF
TRBV5-6	once	.	TRBJ1-2	TGTGCCAGCAGCGCTGGGGGGGTTAACTATGGCTACACCTTC	CASSAGGVNYGYTF
TRBV7-8	.	TRBD1	TRBJ1-2	TGTGCCAGCAGTTTGGGACAGGGCCCCAATAACTATGGCTACACCTTC	CASSLGQGPNNYGYTF
TRBV29-1	.	.	TRBJ1-2	TGCATATCGACTACTCTGGAGGCAAGACGGGTAGGCTACACCTTC	CISTTLEARRVGYTF
TRBV10-2	.	TRBD2	TRBJ2-3	TGCGCCAGCAGCTCCATAGCGGGGGGGGTGTATACGCAGTATTTT	CASSSIAGGVYTQYF
TRBV7-9	once	.	TRBJ1-6	TGTGCCAGCAGCTTACTAGCCGATTCACCCCTCCACTTT	CASSLLADSPLHF
TRBV5-1	.	TRBD2	TRBJ2-5	TGCGCCAGCAGTCCTAGCGGGGGCCAAGAGACCCAGTACTTC	CASSPSGGQETQYF
TRBV5-4	.	.	TRBJ1-2	TGTGCCAGCAGCTTAGGCCTATCAGGGAACTATGGCTACACCTTC	CASSLGLSGNYGYTF
TRBV28	.	.	TRBJ1-2	TGTGCCAGCAGTACCCGGACAGAAAACTATGGCTACACCTTC	CASSTRTENYGYTF
TRBV9	.	TRBD2	TRBJ2-2	TGTGCCAGCAGCGAGGGATTAGCGGGGGCCGGGGAGCTGTTTTTT	CASSEGLAGAGELFF
TRBV9	once	.	TRBJ2-2	TGTGCCAGCAGCGTAGCAGGTTCCGGGGAGCTGTTTTTT	CASSVAGSGELFF
TRBV3-1/TRBV3-2	.	.	TRBJ1-1	TGTGCCAGCAGCCAAGTGAAGGGGAAAGCTTTCTTT	CASSQVKGKAFF
TRBV19	.	TRBD2	TRBJ2-3	TGTGCCAGTAGTACGAGGACTAGCATCGATACGCAGTATTTT	CASSTRTSIDTQYF
TRBV5-4	.	.	TRBJ2-3	TGTGCCAGCAGCTTGGCCGGGGAGCCAGATACGCAGTATTTT	CASSLAGEPDTQYF
TRBV13	.	.	TRBJ2-1	TGTGCCAGCAGCAGAGGGGGTTGGGAAATTTCCTACAATGAGCAGTTCTTC	CASSRGGWEISYNEQFF
TRBV6-5	.	TRBD2	TRBJ2-7	TGTGCCAGCGGCAGGACTAGCGGGGTCTACGAGCAGTACTTC	CASGRTSGVYEQYF
TRBV24-1	.	TRBD2	TRBJ2-4	TGTGTCACCGCACCCGGGACTAGTTCGTCGTTTCAGTACTTC	CVTAPGTSSSFQYF
TRBV19	.	TRBD1	TRBJ2-1	TGTGCCAGTAGGGACAGGGGACCGAATGAGCAGTTCTTC	CASRDRGPNEQFF
TRBV10-3	.	TRBD2	TRBJ2-2	TGTGCCATCACTGGACTAGCGGGGGACGGCGGGGAGCTGTTTTTT	CAITGLAGDGGELFF
TRBV4-1	.	.	TRBJ1-5	TGCGCCAGCAGCCTGCGCCAGGGTCATCAGCCCCAGCATTTT	CASSLRQGHQPQHF
TRBV5-1	.	.	TRBJ2-5	TGCGCCAGCAGCCCCGACGTTGCTCGGGGTCCAGAGACCCAGTACTTC	CASSPDVARGPETQYF
TRBV7-9	.	.	TRBJ2-6	TGTGCCAGCTTAGGGGGTTCGCGTGGGGCCAACGTCCTGACTTTC	CASLGGSRGANVLTF
TRBV2	.	.	TRBJ1-4	TGTGCCAGCAGCGGGGACTCTTTGGGTGAAAAACTGTTTTTT	CASSGDSLGEKLFF